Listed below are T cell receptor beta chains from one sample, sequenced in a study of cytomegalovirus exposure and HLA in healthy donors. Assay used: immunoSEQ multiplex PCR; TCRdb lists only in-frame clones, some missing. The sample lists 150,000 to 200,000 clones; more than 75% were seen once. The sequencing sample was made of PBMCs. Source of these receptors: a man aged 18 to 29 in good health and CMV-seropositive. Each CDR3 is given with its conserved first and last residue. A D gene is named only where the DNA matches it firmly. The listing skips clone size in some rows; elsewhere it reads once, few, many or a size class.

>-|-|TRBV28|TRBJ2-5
TGTGCCAGCAGTTTATCCCCCCCTCTAGGCACCCAGTACTTC
CASSLSPPLGTQYF
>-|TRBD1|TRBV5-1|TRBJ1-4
TGCGCCACATCGACAGGGGATTCGACTAATGAAAAACTGTTTTTT
CATSTGDSTNEKLFF
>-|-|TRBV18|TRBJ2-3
TGTGCCAGCTCACTTCAGGAGGGAAGCACAGATACGCAGTATTTT
CASSLQEGSTDTQYF
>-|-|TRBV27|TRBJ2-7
TGTGCCAGCAGTTTAGGGGCAGGCACCTACGAGCAGTACTTC
CASSLGAGTYEQYF
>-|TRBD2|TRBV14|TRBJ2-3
TGTGCCAGCAGCCAAGGGCTAGCGGGGCAGTATTTT
CASSQGLAGQYF
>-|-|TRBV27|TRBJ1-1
TGTGCCAGCAGTTTAGCAGAGAACACTGAAGCTTTCTTT
CASSLAENTEAFF
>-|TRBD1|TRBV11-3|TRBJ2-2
TGTGCCAGCAGCCCAGGGACAGATTACGGGGAGCTGTTTTTT
CASSPGTDYGELFF
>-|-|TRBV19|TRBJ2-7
TGTGCCACCGGGCCAGGGTGGTACGAGCAGTACTTC
CATGPGWYEQYF
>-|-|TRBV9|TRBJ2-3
TGTGCCAGCAGCGTAGCGGGGGTCCCTAGCACAGATACGCAGTATTTT
CASSVAGVPSTDTQYF
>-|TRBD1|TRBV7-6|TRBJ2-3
TGTGCCAGCAGCTTAGAGGGGACAGGACGCACAGATACGCAGTATTTT
CASSLEGTGRTDTQYF
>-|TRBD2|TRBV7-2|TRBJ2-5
TGTGCCAGCAGCACCAGTACTAGCGGGGGCGGTGAGACCCAGTACTTC
CASSTSTSGGGETQYF
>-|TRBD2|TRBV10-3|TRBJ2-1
TGTGCCATCAGTGGAGGACTAGCGGACTACAATGAGCAGTTCTTC
CAISGGLADYNEQFF
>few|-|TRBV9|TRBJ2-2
TGTGCCAGCAGCGCTATCCTCACCGGGGAGCTGTTTTTT
CASSAILTGELFF
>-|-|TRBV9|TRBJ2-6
TGTGCCAGCAGCGTCTCCGGTGGGGCCAACGTCCTGACTTTC
CASSVSGGANVLTF
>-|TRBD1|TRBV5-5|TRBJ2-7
TGTGCCAGCAGCCAGACAGGGTCCTACGAGCAGTACTTC
CASSQTGSYEQYF
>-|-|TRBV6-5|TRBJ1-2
TGTGCCAGCAGTTACCGAACAGGGATGGGGGGCTACACCTTC
CASSYRTGMGGYTF
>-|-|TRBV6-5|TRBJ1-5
TGTGCCAGCAGTTATATCCCGGGTTCGTCCCAGCATTTT
CASSYIPGSSQHF
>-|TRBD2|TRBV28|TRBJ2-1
TGTGCCACCCGACGGGGGACTAGCGGGTTCGATGAGCAGTTCTTC
CATRRGTSGFDEQFF
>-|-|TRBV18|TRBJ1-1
TGTGCCAGCTCACCAATGGAGGGAAACACTGAAGCTTTCTTT
CASSPMEGNTEAFF
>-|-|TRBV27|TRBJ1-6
TGTGCCAGCAGTTACAGGGCTCTGAATTCACCCCTCCACTTT
CASSYRALNSPLHF
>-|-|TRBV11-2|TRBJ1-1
TGTGCCAGCAGCTTCTCAGGGAACACTGAAGCTTTCTTT
CASSFSGNTEAFF
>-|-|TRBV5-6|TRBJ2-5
TGTGCCAGCAGCTCCCAGTGGTACCCGGGAGAGACCCAGTACTTC
CASSSQWYPGETQYF
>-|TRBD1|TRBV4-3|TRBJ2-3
TGCGCCAGCAGCCGAGTCCCGGGACAGGGGGCGAACACAGATACGCAGTATTTT
CASSRVPGQGANTDTQYF
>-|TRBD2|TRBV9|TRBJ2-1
TGTGCCAGCAGCCCACGGACTAGCGGGGGGCATGAGCAGTTCTTC
CASSPRTSGGHEQFF
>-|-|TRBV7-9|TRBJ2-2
TGTGCCAGCAGCGCGCCCCCTTTCAGCGCGAACACCGGGGAGCTGTTTTTT
CASSAPPFSANTGELFF
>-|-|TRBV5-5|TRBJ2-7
TGTGCCAGCCTTGTAAGGGGGCAGTACTTC
CASLVRGQYF
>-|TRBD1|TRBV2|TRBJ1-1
TGTGCCAGCAGGGACAGGACGAACACTGAAGCTTTCTTT
CASRDRTNTEAFF
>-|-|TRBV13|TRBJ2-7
TGTGCCAGCAGCTCGGGTCAGCTCCCCTACGAGCAGTACTTC
CASSSGQLPYEQYF
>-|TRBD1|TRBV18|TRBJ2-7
TGTGCCAGCTCCCTTCGTACCGGGACAGTAGTCTCTAGCCCCTCCTACGAGCAGTACTTC
CASSLRTGTVVSSPSYEQYF
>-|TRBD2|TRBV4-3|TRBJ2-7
TGCGCCAGCAGCCAAGGGGCTAGCGGGAGCTCCTACGAGCAGTACTTC
CASSQGASGSSYEQYF
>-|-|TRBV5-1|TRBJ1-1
TGCGCCAGCGCGACGGGGGACACTGAAGCTTTCTTT
CASATGDTEAFF
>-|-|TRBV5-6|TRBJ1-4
TGTGCCAGCAGCTTCCCCCGGGATGAAAAACTGTTTTTT
CASSFPRDEKLFF
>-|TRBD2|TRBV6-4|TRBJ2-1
TGTGCCAGCAGTGCCACCGGGACTAGCGGGAGTAATGAGCAGTTCTTC
CASSATGTSGSNEQFF
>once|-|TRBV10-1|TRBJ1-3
TGCGCCACCCCCCTCCAGGCCCCCGGGAGCCTTGGAAACACCATATATTTT
CATPLQAPGSLGNTIYF
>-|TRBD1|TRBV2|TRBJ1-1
TGTGCCAGCAGTATAGGACAGGGGGACACTGAAGCTTTCTTT
CASSIGQGDTEAFF
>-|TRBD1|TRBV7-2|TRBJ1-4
TGTGCCAGCAGCTTAGGGGACAGGGTTGATGAAAAACTGTTTTTT
CASSLGDRVDEKLFF
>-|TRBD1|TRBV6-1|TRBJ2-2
TGTGCCAGCAGTCCCGGGACAGCGAACACCGGGGAGCTGTTTTTT
CASSPGTANTGELFF
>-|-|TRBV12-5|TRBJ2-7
TGTGCTAGTGCACAATTTCTGGGGGCTAACTACGAGCAGTACTTC
CASAQFLGANYEQYF
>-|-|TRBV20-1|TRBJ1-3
TGCAGTGCTAGACAGGGAAACACCATATATTTT
CSARQGNTIYF
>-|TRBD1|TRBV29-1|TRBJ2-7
TGCAGCGTTGTGGGGCAGGGGGCTAACGAGCAGTACTTC
CSVVGQGANEQYF
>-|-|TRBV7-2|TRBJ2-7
TGTGCCAGCAGTTCCAGATACGAGCAGTACTTC
CASSSRYEQYF
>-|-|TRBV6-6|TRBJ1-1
TGTGCCAGCAGTTCCGGGGGGCAAGCTTTCTTT
CASSSGGQAFF
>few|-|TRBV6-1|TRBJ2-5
TGTGCCAGCAGGGATAGCGGCGGAGAGACCCAGTACTTC
CASRDSGGETQYF
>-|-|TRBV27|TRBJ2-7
TGTGCCAGCAAATCCGGAGGGGAGTCCTACGAGCAGTACTTC
CASKSGGESYEQYF
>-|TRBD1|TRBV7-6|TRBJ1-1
TGTGCCAGCAGCCCCCAGGGGGGGAACACTGAAGCTTTCTTT
CASSPQGGNTEAFF
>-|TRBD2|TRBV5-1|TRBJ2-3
TGCGCCAGCAGCTTCATAGCGGGAGTAGGAGATACGCAGTATTTT
CASSFIAGVGDTQYF
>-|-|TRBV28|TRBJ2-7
TGTGCCAGCAGAACGGGTCGGAACTACGAGCAGTACTTC
CASRTGRNYEQYF
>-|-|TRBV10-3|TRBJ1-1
TGTGCCATCAGTGAGTCCGCCCGGGGTCTGAACACTGAAGCTTTCTTT
CAISESARGLNTEAFF
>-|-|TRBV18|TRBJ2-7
TGTGCCAGCTCACCACGGGAAGGGGCCGGCGAGCAGTACTTC
CASSPREGAGEQYF
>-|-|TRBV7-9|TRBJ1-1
TGTGCCAGCAGCCCGTCGGGACACCGAACTGAAGCTTTCTTT
CASSPSGHRTEAFF
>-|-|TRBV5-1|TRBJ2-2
TGCGCCAGCAGCTTGGGGCAGGCTACCACCGGGGAGCTGTTTTTT
CASSLGQATTGELFF
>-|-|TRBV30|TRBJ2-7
TGTGCCTGGGGACGGAGCGGGCCCAGTTTAGGGCAGTACTTC
CAWGRSGPSLGQYF
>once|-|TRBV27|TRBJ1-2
TGTGCCAGCAGTTTAAGGGGCTATGGCTACACCTTC
CASSLRGYGYTF
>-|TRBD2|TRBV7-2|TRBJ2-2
TGTGCCAGCAGCTACATAGCGGGGGGCCCCGGGGAGCTGTTTTTT
CASSYIAGGPGELFF
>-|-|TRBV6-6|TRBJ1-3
TGTGCCAGCAGCTCGGCTGGAAACACCATATATTTT
CASSSAGNTIYF
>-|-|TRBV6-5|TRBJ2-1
TGTGCCAGCAGTTACTCCCTCTACTCCTACAATGAGCAGTTCTTC
CASSYSLYSYNEQFF
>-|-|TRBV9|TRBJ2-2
TGTGCCAGCAGCGTAGGGGGCACGGGACTCCACACCGGGGAGCTGTTTTTT
CASSVGGTGLHTGELFF
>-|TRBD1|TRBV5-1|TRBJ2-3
TGCGCCAGCAGCCCGGACAGGGGGCAAGATACGCAGTATTTT
CASSPDRGQDTQYF
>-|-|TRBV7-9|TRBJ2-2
TGTGCAGTGCGCCCGGACACCGGGGAGCTGTTTTTT
CAVRPDTGELFF